Below, one T cell receptor beta chain is given with its context. Its antigen is currently unknown. Specified time point: cycle 4 day 1 (C4D1), after six to seven weeks of nivolumab. With no exception, relapse followed autologous stem cell transplantation in all patients, and brentuximab vedotin exposure varied. Magnetic negative selection isolated CD8+ T cells from thawed PBMCs. Data came from immunoSEQ multiplex PCR; TCRdb stores just in-frame clones and leaves some out. This sample carries about 15,000 clones, about nine tenths of them seen once, and the ten largest clones take 15% to 20%. CDR3 length equals 17 residues. Germline V CDR1 and CDR2: MGHRA, YSYEKL. Deletions cut 0 bases from V and 4 bases from J, with 18 bases between. The sample belongs to a study of PD-1 blockade in classical Hodgkin lymphoma. Whole-study results and caveats: TCR diversity at baseline was reported to be reduced in newly diagnosed patients relative to healthy donors. A significant rise in TCR diversity by C4D1 was seen for CD4+ but not CD8+ cells. Factors driving the repertoire differences, possibly disease activity or prior therapy, remain undefined.

This chain links TRBV4-1 with TRBJ1-2, with D perhaps TRBD1 (5 bases). Sequenced material: CD8+ T cells from blood, taken before the fourth cycle of nivolumab. The source of this sequence is a human donor with classical Hodgkin lymphoma. The CDR3 loop reads CASSQDLPTVWVYGYTF. CDR3 nucleotide sequence: TGCGCCAGCAGCCAAGATCTCCCGACAGTTTGGGTCTATGGCTACACCTTC.